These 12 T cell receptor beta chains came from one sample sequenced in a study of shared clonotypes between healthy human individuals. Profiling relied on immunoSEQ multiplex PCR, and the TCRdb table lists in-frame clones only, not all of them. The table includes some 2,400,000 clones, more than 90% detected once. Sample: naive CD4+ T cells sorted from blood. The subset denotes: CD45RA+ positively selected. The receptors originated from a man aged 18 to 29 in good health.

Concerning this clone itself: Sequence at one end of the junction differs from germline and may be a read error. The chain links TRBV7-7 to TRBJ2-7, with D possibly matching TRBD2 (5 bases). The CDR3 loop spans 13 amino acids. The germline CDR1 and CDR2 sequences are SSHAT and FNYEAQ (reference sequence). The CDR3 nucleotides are TGTGCTAGCAGCGCCGGGAACTCCTACGAGCAGTACTTC. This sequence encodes CASSAGNSYEQYF.

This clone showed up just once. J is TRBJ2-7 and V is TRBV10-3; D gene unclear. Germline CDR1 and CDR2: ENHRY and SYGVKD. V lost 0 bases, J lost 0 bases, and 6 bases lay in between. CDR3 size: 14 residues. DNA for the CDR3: TGTGCCATCAGTGAGTCGACTCCCTCCTACGAGCAGTACTTC. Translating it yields CAISESTPSYEQYF.

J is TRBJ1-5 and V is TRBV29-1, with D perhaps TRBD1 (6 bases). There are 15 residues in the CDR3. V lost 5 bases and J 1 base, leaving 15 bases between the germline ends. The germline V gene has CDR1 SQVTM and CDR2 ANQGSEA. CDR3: CSVSGGGTSNQPQHF. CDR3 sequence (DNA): TGCAGCGTTTCTGGGGGCGGCACGAGCAATCAGCCCCAGCATTTT.

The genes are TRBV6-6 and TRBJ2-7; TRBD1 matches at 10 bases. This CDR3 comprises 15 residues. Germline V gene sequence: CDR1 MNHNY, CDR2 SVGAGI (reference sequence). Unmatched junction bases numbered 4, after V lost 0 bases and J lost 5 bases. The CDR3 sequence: CASSYSDRGIDEQYF. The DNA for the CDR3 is TGTGCCAGCAGTTACTCGGACAGGGGGATCGACGAGCAGTACTTC.

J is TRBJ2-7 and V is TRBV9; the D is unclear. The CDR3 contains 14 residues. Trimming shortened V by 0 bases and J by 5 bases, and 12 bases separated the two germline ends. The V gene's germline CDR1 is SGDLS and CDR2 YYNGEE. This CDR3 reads CASSVGLVQHEQYF. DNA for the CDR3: TGTGCCAGCAGCGTAGGCCTGGTGCAACACGAGCAGTACTTC.

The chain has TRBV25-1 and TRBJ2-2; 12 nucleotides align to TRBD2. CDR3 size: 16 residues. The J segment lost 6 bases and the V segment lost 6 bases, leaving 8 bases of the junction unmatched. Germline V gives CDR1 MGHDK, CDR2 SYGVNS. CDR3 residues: CASSRTSGGFSGELFF. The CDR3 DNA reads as TGTGCCAGCAGCAGAACTAGCGGGGGGTTTTCCGGGGAGCTGTTTTTT. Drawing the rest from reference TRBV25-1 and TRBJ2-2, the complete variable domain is EADIYQTPRYLVIGTGKKITLECSQTMGHDKMYWYQQDPGMELHLIHYSYGVNSTEKGDLSSESTVSRIRTEHFPLTLESARPSHTSQYLCASSRTSGGFSGELFFGEGSRLTVL.

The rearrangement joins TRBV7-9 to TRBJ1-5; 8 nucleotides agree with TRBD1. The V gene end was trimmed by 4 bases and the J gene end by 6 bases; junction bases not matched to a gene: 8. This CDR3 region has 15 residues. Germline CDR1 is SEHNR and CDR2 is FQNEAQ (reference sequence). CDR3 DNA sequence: TGTGCCAGCAGCTCCAGGACAGGGCCGGCTCAGCCCCAGCATTTT. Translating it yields CASSSRTGPAQPQHF. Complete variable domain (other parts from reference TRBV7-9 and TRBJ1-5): DTGVSQNPRHKITKRGQNVTFRCDPISEHNRLYWYRQTLGQGPEFLTYFQNEAQLEKSRLLSDRFSAERPKGSFSTLEIQRTEQGDSAMYLCASSSRTGPAQPQHFGDGTRLSIL.

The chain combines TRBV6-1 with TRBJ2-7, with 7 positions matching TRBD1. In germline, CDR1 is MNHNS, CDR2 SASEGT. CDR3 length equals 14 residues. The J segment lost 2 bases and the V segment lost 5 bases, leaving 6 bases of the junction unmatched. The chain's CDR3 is CASSKGQAPYEQYF. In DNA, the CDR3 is TGTGCCAGCAGTAAAGGACAGGCTCCCTACGAGCAGTACTTC.

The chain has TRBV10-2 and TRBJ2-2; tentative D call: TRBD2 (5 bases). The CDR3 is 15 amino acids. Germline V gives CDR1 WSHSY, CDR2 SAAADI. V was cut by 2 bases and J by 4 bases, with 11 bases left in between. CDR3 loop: CASSEEGWGTGELFF. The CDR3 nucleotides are TGCGCCAGCAGTGAGGAGGGATGGGGCACCGGGGAGCTGTTTTTT.

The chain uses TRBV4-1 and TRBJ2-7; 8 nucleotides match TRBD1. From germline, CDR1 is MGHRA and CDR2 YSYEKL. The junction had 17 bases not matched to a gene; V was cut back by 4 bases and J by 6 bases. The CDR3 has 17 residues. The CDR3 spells CASSRTTGTGALSEQYF. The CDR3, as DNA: TGCGCCAGCAGCCGTACAACCGGGACAGGAGCTTTGTCCGAGCAGTACTTC.

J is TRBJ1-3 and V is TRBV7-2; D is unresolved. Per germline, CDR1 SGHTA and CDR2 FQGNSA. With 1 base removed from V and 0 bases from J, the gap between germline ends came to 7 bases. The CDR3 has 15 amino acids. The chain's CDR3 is CASSLGLVSGNTIYF. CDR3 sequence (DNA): TGTGCCAGCAGCTTAGGACTGGTCTCTGGAAACACCATATATTTT.

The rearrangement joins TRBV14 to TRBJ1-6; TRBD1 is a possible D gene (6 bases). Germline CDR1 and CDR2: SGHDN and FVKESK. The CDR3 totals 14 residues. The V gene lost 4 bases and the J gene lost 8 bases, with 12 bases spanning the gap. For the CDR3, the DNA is TGTGCCAGCAGCCGGGGGCGGATTGATTCACCCCTCCACTTT. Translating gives CASSRGRIDSPLHF.